The present T cell receptor (beta chain) was sequenced within a study of PD-L1 blockade in urothelial cancer. In the study overall: Prior regimens of chemotherapy numbered 0 to 3 per patient.

TCRdb's table, derived via immunoSEQ multiplex PCR, lists solely in-frame clones and lacks some. The sample carries 38,000 or so clones, 65% to 85% recorded once. The sequences come from PBMCs, collected around atezolizumab (anti-PD-L1) treatment. This TCR was recovered from a man in his 60s with urothelial cancer.

CDR3 protein: CASRADSSYEQYF. The CDR3 nucleotides are TGTGCCAGCAGAGCGGACAGCTCCTACGAGCAGTACTTC. The chain has TRBV7-9 and TRBJ2-7; maybe TRBD1 (6 bases). Germline CDR1 and CDR2: SEHNR and FQNEAQ (reference sequence). The CDR3 has 13 amino acids. V lost 6 bases and J lost 0, with 9 bases in between. The whole variable domain, remainder taken from reference TRBV7-9 and TRBJ2-7, is DTGVSQNPRHKITKRGQNVTFRCDPISEHNRLYWYRQTLGQGPEFLTYFQNEAQLEKSRLLSDRFSAERPKGSFSTLEIQRTEQGDSAMYLCASRADSSYEQYFGPGTRLTVT.